This T cell receptor beta chain derives from a study of shared clonotypes between healthy human individuals. Points from the study as a whole: Specimens sampled were limited to blood, with tissue repertoires likely differing. The study generally estimated greater richness for naive than memory subsets. Naive CD4 clonotypes were shared across a handful of donors at roughly 5%.

Trimming took 1 base from V and 4 from J, leaving 11 bases between them. Per the germline V gene, CDR1 is MGHRA and CDR2 is YSYEKL. The CDR3 is 15 residues long. It was into CD45RA+ naive and CD45RA-negative memory subsets that the CD4+ cells were split. Notes on this clone: Antigen specificity is unknown. Other DNA sequences in this specimen translate into the identical CDR3.

Measured with immunoSEQ multiplex PCR; TCRdb has only the in-frame clones, and not every one. Of around 2.1 million clones listed, approximately 94% are singletons. Sequenced: naive CD4+ T cells sorted from blood. Subset given: CD45RA+ positively selected. The receptor's source is a man aged 18 to 35 in good health. This chain uses TRBV4-1 with TRBJ2-1, with unresolved D. The CDR3 region is CASSQGVLEYNEQFF. CDR3 nucleotide sequence: TGCGCCAGCAGCCAAGGAGTCCTGGAATACAATGAGCAGTTCTTC.